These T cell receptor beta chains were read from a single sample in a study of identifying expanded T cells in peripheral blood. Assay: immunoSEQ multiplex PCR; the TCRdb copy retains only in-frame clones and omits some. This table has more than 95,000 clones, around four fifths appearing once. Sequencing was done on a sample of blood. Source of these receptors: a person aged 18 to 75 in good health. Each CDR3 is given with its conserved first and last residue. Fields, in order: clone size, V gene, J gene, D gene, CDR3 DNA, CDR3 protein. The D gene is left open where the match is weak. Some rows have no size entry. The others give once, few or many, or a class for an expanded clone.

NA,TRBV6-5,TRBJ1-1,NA,TGTGCCAGCAGAAGTCAGAAGAACACTGAAGCTTTCTTT,CASRSQKNTEAFF
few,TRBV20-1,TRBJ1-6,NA,TGCAGTGCTATTCAGGTCGCTGCCCTCCACTTT,CSAIQVAALHF
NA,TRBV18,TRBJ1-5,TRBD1,TGTGCCAGCTCACCAAGTGACAGGGATCAGCCCCAGCATTTT,CASSPSDRDQPQHF
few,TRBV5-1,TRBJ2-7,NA,TGCGCCAGCAGCTTGGGCTCGGTTACCTACGAGCAGTACTTC,CASSLGSVTYEQYF
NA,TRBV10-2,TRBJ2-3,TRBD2,TGCGCCAGCAGTGTGGCTAGCGGGGGAGTGAGGGATACGCAGTATTTT,CASSVASGGVRDTQYF
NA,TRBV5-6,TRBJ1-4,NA,TGTGCCAGCAGCTTGGGGTCTATCAGGGGTGAAAAACTGTTTTTT,CASSLGSIRGEKLFF
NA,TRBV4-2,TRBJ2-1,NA,TGTGCCAGCAGCCAAGATGGGGGCAGGTACGGGGATGAGCAGTTCTTC,CASSQDGGRYGDEQFF
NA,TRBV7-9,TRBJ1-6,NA,TGTGCCAGCAGCTCGCAGGGTGATATTAGTTCACCCCTCCACTTT,CASSSQGDISSPLHF
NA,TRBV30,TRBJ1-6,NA,TGTGCCACCAGGACAGCCAGCTCCTATAATTCACCCCTCCACTTT,CATRTASSYNSPLHF
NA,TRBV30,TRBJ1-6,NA,TGTGCCTGGAGTGGGGGACGATTCTCCTATAATTCACCCCTCCACTTT,CAWSGGRFSYNSPLHF
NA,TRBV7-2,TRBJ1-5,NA,TGTGCCAGCAGCCCGTATAGCAATCAGCCCCAGCATTTT,CASSPYSNQPQHF
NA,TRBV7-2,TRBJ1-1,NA,TGTGCCAGCAGCCCAAGAACAGGGATCACTGAAGCTTTCTTT,CASSPRTGITEAFF
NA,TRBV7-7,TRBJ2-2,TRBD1,TGTGCCAGCAGCCCCAGGACAGGGCCCGGGGAGCTGTTTTTT,CASSPRTGPGELFF
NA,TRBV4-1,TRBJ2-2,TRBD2,TGCGCCAGCAGCCAAGATCGGGGGGGCGGGGAGCTGTTTTTT,CASSQDRGGGELFF
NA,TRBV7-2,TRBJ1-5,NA,TGTGCCAGCAGCTCGCGCGCCGGTCTGTTAAATCAGCCCCAGCATTTT,CASSSRAGLLNQPQHF
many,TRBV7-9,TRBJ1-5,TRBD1,TGTGCCAGCAGCTTAGGACAGGGCGGACAGCCCCAGCATTTT,CASSLGQGGQPQHF
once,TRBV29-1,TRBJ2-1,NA,TGCAGCGTTATATCGGCCTACAATGAGCAGTTCTTC,CSVISAYNEQFF
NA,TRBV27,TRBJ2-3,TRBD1,TGTGCCAGCAGCTACGCACTACAGGGGGTAGAGCAGTATTTT,CASSYALQGVEQYF
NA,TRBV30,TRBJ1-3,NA,TGTGCCTGTCTCCCTCCCTTCTCTGGAAACACCATATATTTT,CACLPPFSGNTIYF
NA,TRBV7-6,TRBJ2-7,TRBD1,TGTGCCAGCAGCCGGGGACAGGTTAACTACGAGCAGTACTTC,CASSRGQVNYEQYF
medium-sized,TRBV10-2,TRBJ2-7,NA,TGCGCCAGCAGGGAGAGAGAGCGAGGATCCTACGAGCAGTACTTC,CASRERERGSYEQYF
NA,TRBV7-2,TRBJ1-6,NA,TGTGCCAGCAGCTTAGTTCCCCATCGAGGGAATTCACCCCTCCACTTT,CASSLVPHRGNSPLHF
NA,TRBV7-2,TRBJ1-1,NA,TGTGCCAGCAGCCTTCAGTATGGGCGGACTGAAGCTTTCTTT,CASSLQYGRTEAFF
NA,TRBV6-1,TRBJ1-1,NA,TGTGCCAGCAGTGTTACGTCCGGCACTGAAGCTTTCTTT,CASSVTSGTEAFF
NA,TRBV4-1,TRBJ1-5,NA,TGCGCCAGCAGCCGCGCACTATCCCCGGCGCCCCAGCATTTT,CASSRALSPAPQHF
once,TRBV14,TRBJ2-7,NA,TGTGGTGGATTAACGGCACGTTTATGGGAGCAGTACTTC,CGGLTARLWEQYF
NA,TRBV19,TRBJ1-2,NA,TGTGCCAGTAGTATAGATCAAGGAGTTATATTCCCAAATGGCTACACCTTC,CASSIDQGVIFPNGYTF
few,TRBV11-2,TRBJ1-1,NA,TGTGCCAGCAGCCTCTTCCCAATGTTATCGGGGGCGAACACTGAAGCTTTCTTT,CASSLFPMLSGANTEAFF
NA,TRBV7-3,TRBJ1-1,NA,TGTGCCAGCAGCCTAAACGGGGCCGGTGCGGGGAACACTGAAGCTTTCTTT,CASSLNGAGAGNTEAFF
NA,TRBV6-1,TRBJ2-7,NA,TGTGCCAGCCTTGGGATCTACGAGCAGTACTTC,CASLGIYEQYF
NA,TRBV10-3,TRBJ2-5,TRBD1,TGTGCCATCAGTGAGTCCCCCTCGACAGGGGCTTTAGAGACCCAGTACTTC,CAISESPSTGALETQYF
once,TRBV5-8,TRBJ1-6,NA,TGTGCCAGCAGCTTCTTCCGACCTGGGTCCCTCGATCCCCTCCACTTT,CASSFFRPGSLDPLHF
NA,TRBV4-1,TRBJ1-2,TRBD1,TGCGCCAGCAGCCAAGTGTGGACAGGGGGCGGTGGCTATGGCTACACCTTC,CASSQVWTGGGGYGYTF
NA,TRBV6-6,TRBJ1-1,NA,TGTGCCAGCAGTCAGGGAGTGAACACTGAAGCTTTCTTT,CASSQGVNTEAFF
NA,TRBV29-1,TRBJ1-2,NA,TGCAGCGTTGAAGATCAAGGTGGACTCTATGGCTACACCTTC,CSVEDQGGLYGYTF
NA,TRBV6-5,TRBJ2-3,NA,TGTGCCAGCAGTTACAGGGACAGCACAGATACGCAGTATTTT,CASSYRDSTDTQYF
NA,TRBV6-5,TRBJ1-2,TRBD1,TGTGCCAGCAGTTACTCGGGGACAGCTAACTATGGCTACACCTTC,CASSYSGTANYGYTF
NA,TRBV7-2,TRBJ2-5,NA,TGTGCCAGCAGTCGGCCCGGGGCGGGGGAGACCCAGTACTTC,CASSRPGAGETQYF
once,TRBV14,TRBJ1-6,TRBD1,TGTGCCAGCAGCACCGGGACAGGGAAGGGGGTATTCAATTCACCCCTCCACTTT,CASSTGTGKGVFNSPLHF
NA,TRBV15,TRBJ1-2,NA,TGTGCCACCAGCAGAACACGGGGGCAGCACTATGACTACACCTTC,CATSRTRGQHYDYTF
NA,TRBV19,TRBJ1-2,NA,TGTGCCAGTAAGGACGGCGACTACCAATCCCTCGTCTTC,CASKDGDYQSLVF
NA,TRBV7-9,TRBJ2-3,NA,TGTGCCAGCAGCTTATTCCCGGGATCCGACATCACAGATACGCAGTATTTT,CASSLFPGSDITDTQYF
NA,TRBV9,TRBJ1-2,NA,TGTGCCAGCAGGTCCCACGAGAGCTATGGCTACACCTTC,CASRSHESYGYTF
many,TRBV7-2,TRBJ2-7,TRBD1,TGTGCCAGCAGCTGGACCGGGACAGGGTCCTACGAGCAGTACTTC,CASSWTGTGSYEQYF
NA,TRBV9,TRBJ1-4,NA,TGTGCCAGCAGCGTAAGTGGGTTGGGGGAAAAACTGTTTTTT,CASSVSGLGEKLFF
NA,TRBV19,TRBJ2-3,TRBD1,TGTGCCAGTAGTTCCTCGCAGGGGGCTATCACAGATACGCAGTATTTT,CASSSSQGAITDTQYF
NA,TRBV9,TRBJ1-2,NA,TGTGCCAGCAGCTCCCGACTGACGTCTAACTATGGCTACACCTTC,CASSSRLTSNYGYTF
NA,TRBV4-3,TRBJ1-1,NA,TGCGCCAGCAGCCCACACCCGGGGCCGGGGAACACTGAAGCTTTCTTT,CASSPHPGPGNTEAFF
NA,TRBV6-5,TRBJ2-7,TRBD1,TGTGCCAGCAGGAGGGGACAGGCCAGCGAGCAGTACTTC,CASRRGQASEQYF
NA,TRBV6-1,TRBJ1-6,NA,TGTGCCAGCAGTGAACCGCGGGCGGGGTCCTATAATTCACCCCTCCACTTT,CASSEPRAGSYNSPLHF
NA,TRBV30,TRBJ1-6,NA,TGTGCCTGGAGCCCTAAAACACAGGGATATTCACCCCTCCACTTT,CAWSPKTQGYSPLHF
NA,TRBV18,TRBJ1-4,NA,TGTGCCAGCTCAGCATACGGGGGGATGTCAACTAATGAAAAACTGTTTTTT,CASSAYGGMSTNEKLFF
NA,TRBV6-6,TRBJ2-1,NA,TGTGCCAGCTCTAAACGGGAATCCTACAATGAGCAGTTCTTC,CASSKRESYNEQFF
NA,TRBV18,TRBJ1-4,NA,TGTGCCAGCTCACCCCAGGGAGGCCCTGAAAAACTGTTTTTT,CASSPQGGPEKLFF